The entry below describes one TCR beta chain. Source study methods: Estimation of nucleated cell counts was performed using reference gene primer amplification. Libraries were prepared by immunoSEQ multiplex PCR; TCRdb keeps only in-frame clonotypes and omits some of them. The V and J calls and the clone size are those of that table, but D and trimming were determined from the DNA. The repertoire includes 150,000 or so clones, approximately 81% of them detected once, and around 5% sits in the top ten. Seattle enrolled patients during active infection and tracked them longitudinally. The sample belongs to a study of blood T cell repertoires in COVID-19. On the study more broadly: Both acute and convalescent COVID-19 samples were obtained from the United States, Italy and Spain. Sample material is recorded as cDNA or gDNA derived from T cells, B-cell-depleted T cells, or PBMCs.

The sequenced sample was peripheral blood. The TCR comes from a woman between 50 and 59 years old with COVID-19, enrolled during active disease.

The CDR3 coding sequence is TGTGCCAGCAGTTACTCGGGGGGACCCACTGAAGCTTTCTTT. Residues: CASSYSGGPTEAFF. The chain links TRBV6-5 to TRBJ1-1, with D perhaps matching TRBD1 (5 bases). Germline CDR1 reads MNHEY; CDR2 reads SVGAGI. Between the trimmed V and J ends, which lost 0 bases and 4 bases, there was a span of 9 bases. The CDR3 spans 14 residues.